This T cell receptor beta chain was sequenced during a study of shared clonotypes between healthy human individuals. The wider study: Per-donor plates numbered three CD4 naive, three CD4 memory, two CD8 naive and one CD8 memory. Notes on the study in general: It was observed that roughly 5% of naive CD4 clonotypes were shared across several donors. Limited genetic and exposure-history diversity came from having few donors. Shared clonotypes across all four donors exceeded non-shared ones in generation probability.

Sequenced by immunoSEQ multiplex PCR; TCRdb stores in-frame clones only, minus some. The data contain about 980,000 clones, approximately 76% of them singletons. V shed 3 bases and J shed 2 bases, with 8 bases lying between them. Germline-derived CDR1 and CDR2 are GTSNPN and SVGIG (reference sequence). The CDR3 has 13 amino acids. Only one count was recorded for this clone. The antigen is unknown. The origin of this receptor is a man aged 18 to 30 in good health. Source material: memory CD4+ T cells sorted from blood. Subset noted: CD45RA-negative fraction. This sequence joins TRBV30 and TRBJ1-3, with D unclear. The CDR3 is CAWSSMTGNTIYF. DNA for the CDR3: TGTGCCTGGAGCTCGATGACTGGAAACACCATATATTTT.